This T cell receptor beta chain is drawn from a study of cytomegalovirus exposure and HLA in healthy donors. In the PCR, 60 Vbeta and 13 Jbeta primers were used. Generated by immunoSEQ multiplex PCR, the TCRdb table keeps only in-frame clones and is missing some. The sample includes about 93,000 clones, roughly 78% of them seen just once. Germline-derived CDR1 and CDR2 are SGHRS and YFSETQ. V was clipped by 2 bases and J by 4 bases; unmatched bases: 8. The CDR3 sequence is 16 residues long. The sequenced material came from PBMCs. The rearrangement uses TRBV5-1 and TRBJ2-5, with 10 bases fitting TRBD2. The TCR was taken from a man between 25 and 39 years old in good health and CMV-seronegative. CDR3 coding DNA: TGCGCCAGCAGCTTAAGCGGGAGGGCCGGGGGAGAGACCCAGTACTTC. This encodes CASSLSGRAGGETQYF.